A selection of T cell receptor beta chains follows, all from one sample in a study of T cell responses to AZD1222 COVID-19 vaccine. Measured with immunoSEQ multiplex PCR; TCRdb has only the in-frame clones, and not every one. The profile shows under 70,000 clones, roughly 78% of them singletons. Source: peripheral blood, taken on day 0 of MenACWY control vaccination. These TCRs come from an adult in good health. CDR3s leave out the opening cysteine and the closing phenylalanine or tryptophan.

J,V,length,CDR3
TRBJ1-4,TRBV2,12,ASSGWTGGEKLF
TRBJ1-1,TRBV5-6,10,ASSLVNTEAF
TRBJ2-2,TRBV6-5,14,ASSYTQELITGELF
TRBJ2-1,TRBV6-5,11,ASSRPTDNEQF
TRBJ2-1,TRBV27,12,AGREGLAANEQF
TRBJ1-2,TRBV4-1,12,ASSQDGGYYGYT
TRBJ2-2,TRBV7-3,9,ASSDGGELF
TRBJ1-2,TRBV12-3/TRBV12-4,11,ASSGVSNYGYT
TRBJ2-2,TRBV7-3,13,ASSLSGANTGELF
TRBJ2-7,TRBV5-8,12,ASSGLAGVREQY
TRBJ2-6,TRBV7-3,13,ASSLSPGGANVLT
TRBJ2-1,TRBV6-5,11,ASSSTGDNEQF
TRBJ1-5,TRBV3-1/TRBV3-2,12,ASSQNPGGQPQH
TRBJ2-2,TRBV2,11,ASSRDFTGELF
TRBJ1-1,TRBV5-1,12,ASSLAGKGTEAF
TRBJ2-1,TRBV19,15,ASSIPGTSGRHNEQF
TRBJ1-3,TRBV30,12,AIREGFSGNTIY
TRBJ1-1,TRBV11-2,11,ASSSIGQDLAF
TRBJ2-5,TRBV7-9,12,ASSLGLASETQY
TRBJ1-6,TRBV15,10,ATSRVEGPLH
TRBJ2-1,TRBV27,12,ASSSGVSYNEQF
TRBJ2-7,TRBV5-1,12,ASSLEIVPYEQY
TRBJ2-1,TRBV6-5,11,ASSYTFRSAQF
TRBJ1-4,TRBV19,12,ASTPGQTNEKLF
TRBJ2-1,TRBV6-5,12,ASNRAGGGFEQF
TRBJ2-2,TRBV4-2,12,ASSLTGNTGELF
TRBJ2-5,TRBV7-8,13,ASSLGQGPQETQY
TRBJ1-1,TRBV27,11,ASSSTPGTTAF